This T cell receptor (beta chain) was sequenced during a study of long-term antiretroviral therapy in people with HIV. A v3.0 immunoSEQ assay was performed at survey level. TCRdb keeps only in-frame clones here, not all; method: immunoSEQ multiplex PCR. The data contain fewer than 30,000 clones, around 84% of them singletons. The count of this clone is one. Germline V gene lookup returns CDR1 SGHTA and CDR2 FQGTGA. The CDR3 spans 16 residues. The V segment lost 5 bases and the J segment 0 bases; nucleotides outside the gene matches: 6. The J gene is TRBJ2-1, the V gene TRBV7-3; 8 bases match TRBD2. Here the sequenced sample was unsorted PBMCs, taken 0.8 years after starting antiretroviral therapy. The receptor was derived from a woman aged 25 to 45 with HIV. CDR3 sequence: CASSPIAGTSYNEQFF. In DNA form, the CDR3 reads TGTGCCAGCAGCCCCATAGCGGGAACCTCCTACAATGAGCAGTTCTTC.